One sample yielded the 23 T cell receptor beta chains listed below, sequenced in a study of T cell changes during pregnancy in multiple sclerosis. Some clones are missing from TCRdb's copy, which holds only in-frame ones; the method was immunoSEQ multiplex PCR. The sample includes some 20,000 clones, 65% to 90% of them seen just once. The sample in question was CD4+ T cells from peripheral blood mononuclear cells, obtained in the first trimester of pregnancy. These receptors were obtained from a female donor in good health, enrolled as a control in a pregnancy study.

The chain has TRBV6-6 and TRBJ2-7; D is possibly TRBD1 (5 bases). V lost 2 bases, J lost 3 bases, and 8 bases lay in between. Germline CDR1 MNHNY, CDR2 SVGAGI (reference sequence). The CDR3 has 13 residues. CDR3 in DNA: TGTGCCAGCAGTTACGGGGCGGACTACGAGCAGTACTTC. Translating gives CASSYGADYEQYF.

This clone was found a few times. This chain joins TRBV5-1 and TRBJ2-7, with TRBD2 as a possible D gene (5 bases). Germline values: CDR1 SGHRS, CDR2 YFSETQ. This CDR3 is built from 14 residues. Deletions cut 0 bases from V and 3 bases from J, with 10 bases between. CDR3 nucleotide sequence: TGCGCCAGCAGCTTGGGGGGTGACTACTACGAGCAGTACTTC. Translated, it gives CASSLGGDYYEQYF.

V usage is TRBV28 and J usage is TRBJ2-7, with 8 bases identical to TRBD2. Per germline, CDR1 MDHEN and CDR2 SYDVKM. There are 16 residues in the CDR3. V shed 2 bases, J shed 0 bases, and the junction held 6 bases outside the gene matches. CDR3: CASSLILAENSYEQYF. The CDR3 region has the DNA TGTGCCAGCAGTTTAATACTAGCGGAGAACTCCTACGAGCAGTACTTC.

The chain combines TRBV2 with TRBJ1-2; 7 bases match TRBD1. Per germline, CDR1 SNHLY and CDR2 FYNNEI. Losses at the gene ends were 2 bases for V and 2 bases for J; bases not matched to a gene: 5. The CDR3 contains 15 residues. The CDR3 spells CASSERQGTNYGYTF. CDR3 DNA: TGTGCCAGCAGTGAAAGACAGGGTACAAACTATGGCTACACCTTC.

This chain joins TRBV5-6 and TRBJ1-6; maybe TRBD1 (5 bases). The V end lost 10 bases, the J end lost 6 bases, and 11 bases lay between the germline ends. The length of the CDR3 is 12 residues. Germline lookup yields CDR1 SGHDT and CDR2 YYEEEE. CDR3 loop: CAAYRSNSPLHF. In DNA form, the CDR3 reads TGTGCCGCATACAGGAGTAATTCACCCCTCCACTTT.

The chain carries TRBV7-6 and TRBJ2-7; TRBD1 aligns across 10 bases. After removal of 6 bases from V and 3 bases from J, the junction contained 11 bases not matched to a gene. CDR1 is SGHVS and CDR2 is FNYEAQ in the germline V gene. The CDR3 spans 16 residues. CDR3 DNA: TGTGCCAGCAGTCTCAGGTCAGGACAGGGGGGCTACGAGCAGTACTTC. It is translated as CASSLRSGQGGYEQYF.

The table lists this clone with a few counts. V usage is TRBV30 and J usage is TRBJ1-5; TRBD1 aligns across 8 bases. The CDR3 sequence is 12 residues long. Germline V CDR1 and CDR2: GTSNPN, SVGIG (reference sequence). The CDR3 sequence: CALSDRDQPQHF. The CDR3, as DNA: TGTGCGCTATCGGACAGGGATCAGCCCCAGCATTTT.

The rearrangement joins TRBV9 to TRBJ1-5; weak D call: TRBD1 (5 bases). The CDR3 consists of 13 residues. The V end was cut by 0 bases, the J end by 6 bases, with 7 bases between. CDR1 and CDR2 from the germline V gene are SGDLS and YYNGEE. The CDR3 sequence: CASSVEGFQPQHF. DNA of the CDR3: TGTGCCAGCAGCGTAGAGGGGTTTCAGCCCCAGCATTTT. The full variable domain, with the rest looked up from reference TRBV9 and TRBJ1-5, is DSGVTQTPKHLITATGQRVTLRCSPRSGDLSVYWYQQSLDQGLQFLIQYYNGEERAKGNILERFSAQQFPDLHSELNLSSLELGDSALYFCASSVEGFQPQHFGDGTRLSIL.

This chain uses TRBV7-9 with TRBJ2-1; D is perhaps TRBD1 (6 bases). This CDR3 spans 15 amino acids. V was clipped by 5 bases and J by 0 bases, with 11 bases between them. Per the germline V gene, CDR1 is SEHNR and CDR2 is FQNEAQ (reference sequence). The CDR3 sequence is CASSLTGSSYNEQFF. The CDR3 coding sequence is TGTGCCAGCAGCCTAACAGGGAGCTCCTACAATGAGCAGTTCTTC.

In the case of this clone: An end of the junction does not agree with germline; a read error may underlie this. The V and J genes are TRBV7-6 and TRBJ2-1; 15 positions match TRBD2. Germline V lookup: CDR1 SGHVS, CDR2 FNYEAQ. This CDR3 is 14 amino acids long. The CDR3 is CASSSAGLAGGPVF. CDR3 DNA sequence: TGTGCCAGCAGCTCCGCTGGACTAGCGGGAGGGCCCGTCTTC.

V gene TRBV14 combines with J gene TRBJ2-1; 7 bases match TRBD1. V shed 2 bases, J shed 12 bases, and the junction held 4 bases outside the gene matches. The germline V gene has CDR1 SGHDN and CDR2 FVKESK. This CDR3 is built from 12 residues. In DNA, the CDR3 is TGTGCCAGCAGCCAAACCGGGACAGTGCAGTTCTTC. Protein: CASSQTGTVQFF.

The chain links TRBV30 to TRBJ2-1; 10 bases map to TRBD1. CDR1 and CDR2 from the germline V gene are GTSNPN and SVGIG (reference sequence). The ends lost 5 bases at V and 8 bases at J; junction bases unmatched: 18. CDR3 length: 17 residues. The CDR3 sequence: CAWAGTGVRVGGHEQFF. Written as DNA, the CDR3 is TGTGCCTGGGCCGGGACAGGGGTACGTGTGGGGGGTCATGAGCAGTTCTTC.

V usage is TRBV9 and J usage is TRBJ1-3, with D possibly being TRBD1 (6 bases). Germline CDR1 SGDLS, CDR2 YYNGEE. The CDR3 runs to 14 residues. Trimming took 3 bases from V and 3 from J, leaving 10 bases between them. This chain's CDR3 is CASSAQGNGNTIYF. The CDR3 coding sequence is TGTGCCAGCAGCGCGCAGGGGAATGGAAACACCATATATTTT. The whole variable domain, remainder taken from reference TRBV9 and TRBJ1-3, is DSGVTQTPKHLITATGQRVTLRCSPRSGDLSVYWYQQSLDQGLQFLIQYYNGEERAKGNILERFSAQQFPDLHSELNLSSLELGDSALYFCASSAQGNGNTIYFGEGSWLTVV.

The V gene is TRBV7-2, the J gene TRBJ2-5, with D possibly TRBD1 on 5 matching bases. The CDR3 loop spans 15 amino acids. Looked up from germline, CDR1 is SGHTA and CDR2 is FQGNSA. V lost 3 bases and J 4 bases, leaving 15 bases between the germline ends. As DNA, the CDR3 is TGTGCCAGCAGCTTTAATTCACCTAGGGGAGAGACCCAGTACTTC. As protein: CASSFNSPRGETQYF. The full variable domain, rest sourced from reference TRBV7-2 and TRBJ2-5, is GAGVSQSPSNKVTEKGKDVELRCDPISGHTALYWYRQSLGQGLEFLIYFQGNSAPDKSGLPSDRFSAERTGGSVSTLTIQRTQQEDSAVYLCASSFNSPRGETQYFGPGTRLLVL.

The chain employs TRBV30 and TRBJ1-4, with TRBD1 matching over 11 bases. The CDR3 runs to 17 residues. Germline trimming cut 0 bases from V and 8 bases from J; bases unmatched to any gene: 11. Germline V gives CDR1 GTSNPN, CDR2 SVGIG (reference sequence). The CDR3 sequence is CAWSVWDRGRFAEKLFF. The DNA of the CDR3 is TGTGCCTGGAGTGTATGGGACAGGGGGAGGTTTGCGGAAAAACTGTTTTTT.

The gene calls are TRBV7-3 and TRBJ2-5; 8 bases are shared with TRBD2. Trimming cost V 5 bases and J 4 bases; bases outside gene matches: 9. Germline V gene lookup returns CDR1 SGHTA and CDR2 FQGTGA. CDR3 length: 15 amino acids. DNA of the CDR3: TGTGCCAGCAGCCCCAGCCGAGCGGGAGTAGAGACCCAGTACTTC. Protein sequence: CASSPSRAGVETQYF.

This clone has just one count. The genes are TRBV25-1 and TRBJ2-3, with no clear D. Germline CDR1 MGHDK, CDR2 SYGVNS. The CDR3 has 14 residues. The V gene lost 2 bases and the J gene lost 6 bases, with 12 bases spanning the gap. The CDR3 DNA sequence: TGTGCCAGCAGTGAAACCCAACTCCCGGATACGCAGTATTTT. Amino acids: CASSETQLPDTQYF.

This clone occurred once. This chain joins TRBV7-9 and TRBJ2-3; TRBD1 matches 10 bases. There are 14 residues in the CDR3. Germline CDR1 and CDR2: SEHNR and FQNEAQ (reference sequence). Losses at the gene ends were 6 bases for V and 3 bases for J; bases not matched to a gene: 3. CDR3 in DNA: TGTGCCAGCAGGAGACAGGGGGCGACAGATACGCAGTATTTT. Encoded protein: CASRRQGATDTQYF.

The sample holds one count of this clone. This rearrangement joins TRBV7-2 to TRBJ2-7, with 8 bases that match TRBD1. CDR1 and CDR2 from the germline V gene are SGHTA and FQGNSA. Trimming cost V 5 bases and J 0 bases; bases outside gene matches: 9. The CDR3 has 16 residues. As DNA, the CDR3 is TGTGCCAGCAGCACCGGGACAGGCAAGAGCTCCTACGAGCAGTACTTC. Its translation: CASSTGTGKSSYEQYF.

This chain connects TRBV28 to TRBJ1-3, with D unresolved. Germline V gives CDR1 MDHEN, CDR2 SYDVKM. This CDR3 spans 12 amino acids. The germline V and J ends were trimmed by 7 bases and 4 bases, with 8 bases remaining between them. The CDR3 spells CASTPSGNTIYF. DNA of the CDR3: TGTGCCAGCACCCCGAGCGGAAACACCATATATTTT.

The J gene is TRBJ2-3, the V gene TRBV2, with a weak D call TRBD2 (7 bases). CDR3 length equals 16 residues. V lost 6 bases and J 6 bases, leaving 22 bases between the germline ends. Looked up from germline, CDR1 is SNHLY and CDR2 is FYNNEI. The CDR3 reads CASSDFGGGRGDTQYF. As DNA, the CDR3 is TGTGCCAGCAGCGACTTTGGGGGGGGGCGCGGGGATACGCAGTATTTT.

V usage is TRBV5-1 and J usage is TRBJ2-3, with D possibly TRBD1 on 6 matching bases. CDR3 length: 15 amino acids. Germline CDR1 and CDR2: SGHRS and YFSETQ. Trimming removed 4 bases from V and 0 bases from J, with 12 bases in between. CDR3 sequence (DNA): TGCGCCAGCAGCCTCGGGACAACTAGCACAGATACGCAGTATTTT. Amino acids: CASSLGTTSTDTQYF.

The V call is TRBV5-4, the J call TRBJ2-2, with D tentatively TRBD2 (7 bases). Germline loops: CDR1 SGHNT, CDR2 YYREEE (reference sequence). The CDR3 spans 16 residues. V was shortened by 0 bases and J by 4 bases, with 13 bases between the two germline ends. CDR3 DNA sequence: TGTGCCAGCAGCTTGGCCGCGGGGGCTAGCACCGGGGAGCTGTTTTTT. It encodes CASSLAAGASTGELFF. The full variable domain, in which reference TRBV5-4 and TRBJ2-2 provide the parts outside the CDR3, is ETGVTQSPTHLIKTRGQQVTLRCSSQSGHNTVSWYQQALGQGPQFIFQYYREEENGRGNFPPRFSGLQFPNYSSELNVNALELDDSALYLCASSLAAGASTGELFFGEGSRLTVL.